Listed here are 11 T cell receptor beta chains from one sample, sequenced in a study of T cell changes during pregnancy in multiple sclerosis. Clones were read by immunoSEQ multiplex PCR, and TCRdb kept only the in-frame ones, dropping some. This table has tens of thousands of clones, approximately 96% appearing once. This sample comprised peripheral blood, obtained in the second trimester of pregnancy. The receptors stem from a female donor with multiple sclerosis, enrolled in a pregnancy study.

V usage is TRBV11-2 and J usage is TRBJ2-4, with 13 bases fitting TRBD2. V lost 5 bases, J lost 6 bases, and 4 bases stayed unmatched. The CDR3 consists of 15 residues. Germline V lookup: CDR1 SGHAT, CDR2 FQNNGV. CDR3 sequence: CASSVLAGGRNIQYF. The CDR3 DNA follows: TGTGCCAGCAGCGTACTAGCGGGGGGGAGAAACATTCAGTACTTC.

CDR3: CSVGWGQGAGEQYF. The CDR3 bases are TGCAGCGTGGGGTGGGGACAGGGGGCGGGGGAGCAGTACTTC. The V and J genes are TRBV29-1 and TRBJ2-7, with TRBD1 matching 12 bases. Germline trimming cut 6 bases from V and 7 bases from J; bases unmatched to any gene: 10. This CDR3 region has 14 residues. In germline, CDR1 is SQVTM, CDR2 ANQGSEA.

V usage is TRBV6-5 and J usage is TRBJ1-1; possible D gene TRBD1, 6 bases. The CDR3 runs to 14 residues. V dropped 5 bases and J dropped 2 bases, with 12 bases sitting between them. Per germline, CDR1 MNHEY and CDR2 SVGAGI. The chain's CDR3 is CASSLTGRNTEAFF. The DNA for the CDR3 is TGTGCCAGCAGTCTTACAGGGCGAAACACTGAAGCTTTCTTT.

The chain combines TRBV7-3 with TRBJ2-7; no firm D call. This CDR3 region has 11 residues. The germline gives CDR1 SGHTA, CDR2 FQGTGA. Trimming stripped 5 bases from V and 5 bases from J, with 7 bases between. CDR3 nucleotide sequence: TGTGCCAGCAGCCCCCGGGACGAGCAGTACTTC. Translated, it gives CASSPRDEQYF.

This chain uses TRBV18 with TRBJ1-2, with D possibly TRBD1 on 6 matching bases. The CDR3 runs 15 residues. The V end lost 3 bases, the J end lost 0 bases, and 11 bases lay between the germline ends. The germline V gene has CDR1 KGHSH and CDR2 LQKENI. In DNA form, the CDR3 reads TGTGCCAGCTCACCCATGACAGGTGCTAACTATGGCTACACCTTC. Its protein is CASSPMTGANYGYTF.

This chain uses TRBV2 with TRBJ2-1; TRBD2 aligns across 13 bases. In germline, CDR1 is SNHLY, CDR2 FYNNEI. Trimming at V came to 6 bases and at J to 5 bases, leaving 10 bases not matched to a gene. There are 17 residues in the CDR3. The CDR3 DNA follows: TGTGCCAGCAGCGTTCGGGCTGGGACTAGCGGGAACAATGAGCAGTTCTTC. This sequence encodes CASSVRAGTSGNNEQFF. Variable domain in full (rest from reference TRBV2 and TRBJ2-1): EPEVTQTPSHQVTQMGQEVILRCVPISNHLYFYWYRQILGQKVEFLVSFYNNEISEKSEIFDDQFSVERPDGSNFTLKIRSTKLEDSAMYFCASSVRAGTSGNNEQFFGPGTRLTVL.

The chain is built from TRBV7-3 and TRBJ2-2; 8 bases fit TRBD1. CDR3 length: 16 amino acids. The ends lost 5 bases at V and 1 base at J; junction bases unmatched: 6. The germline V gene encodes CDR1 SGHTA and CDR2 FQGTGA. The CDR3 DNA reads TGTGCCAGCAGCCCGGGGACAGGCGAGAACACCGGGGAGCTGTTTTTT. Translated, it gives CASSPGTGENTGELFF.

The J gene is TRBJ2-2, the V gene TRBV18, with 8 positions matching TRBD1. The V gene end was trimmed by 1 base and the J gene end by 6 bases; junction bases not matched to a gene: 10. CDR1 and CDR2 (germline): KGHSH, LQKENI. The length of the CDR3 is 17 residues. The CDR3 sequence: CASSPQLSATGAGELFF. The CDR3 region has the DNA TGTGCCAGCTCACCACAGCTGTCGGCGACAGGGGCCGGGGAGCTGTTTTTT. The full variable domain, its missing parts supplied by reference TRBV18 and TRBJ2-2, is NAGVMQNPRHLVRRRGQEARLRCSPMKGHSHVYWYRQLPEEGLKFMVYLQKENIIDESGMPKERFSAEFPKEGPSILRIQQVVRGDSAAYFCASSPQLSATGAGELFFGEGSRLTVL.

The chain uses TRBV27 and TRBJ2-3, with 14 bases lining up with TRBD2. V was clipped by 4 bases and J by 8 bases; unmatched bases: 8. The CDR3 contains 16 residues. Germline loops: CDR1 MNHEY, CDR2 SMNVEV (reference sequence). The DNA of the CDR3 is TGTGCCAGCAGTTACGCGGGACTAGCGGGAGCGGTTACGCAGTATTTT. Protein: CASSYAGLAGAVTQYF.

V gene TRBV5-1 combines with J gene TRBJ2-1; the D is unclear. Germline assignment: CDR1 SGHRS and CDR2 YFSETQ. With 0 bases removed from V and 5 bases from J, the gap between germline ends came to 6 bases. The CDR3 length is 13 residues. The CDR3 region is CASSLGPDNEQFF. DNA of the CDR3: TGCGCCAGCAGCTTGGGGCCTGACAATGAGCAGTTCTTC.

The CDR3: CASSQFTRERNLYEQYF. The DNA for the CDR3 is TGTGCCAGCAGCCAATTCACGCGGGAACGGAACCTCTACGAGCAGTACTTC. The chain links TRBV14 to TRBJ2-7, with D tentatively TRBD2 (6 bases). Trimming left V 2 bases short and J 3 bases short, with 20 bases between. CDR1 and CDR2 from the germline V gene are SGHDN and FVKESK. The CDR3 runs to 17 residues.